This T cell receptor beta chain was obtained from a study of shared clonotypes between healthy human individuals. Between the trimmed V and J ends, which lost 0 bases and 5 bases, there was a span of 22 bases. The CDR3 sequence is 18 residues long. Germline CDR1 reads LGHNA; CDR2 reads YSLEER. Terminally differentiated effector memory CD45RA+ cells were excluded by CCR7 positive selection of CD45RO-negative cells. Here immunoSEQ multiplex PCR was the method, and the copy in TCRdb shows in-frame clones only, minus some. The sample has 1.5 million to 2.5 million clones, 85% to 95% seen once. This chain connects TRBV4-3 to TRBJ1-2, with D possibly being TRBD1 (6 bases). This sequence was found in a man aged 18-30 years in good health. The specimen was naive CD8+ T cells sorted from blood. The CDR3 loop reads CASSQDLGDTSLGYGYTF. In nucleotides, the CDR3 is TGCGCCAGCAGCCAAGACCTAGGGGACACTTCGTTGGGGTATGGCTACACCTTC.